The TCR beta chain described here comes from a study of CD8 T cells in Susac syndrome. The CDR3 loop spans 13 amino acids. Germline V gives CDR1 SGHNT, CDR2 YYREEE (reference sequence). V dropped 4 bases and J dropped 2 bases, with 9 bases sitting between them. RNA, at about 0.45 to 1 ug, was reverse transcribed with random hexamers. Using its own MiXCR run on the immunoSEQ multiplex PCR reads, TCRdb lists one record per CDR3 protein. The sample lists 240,000 or so distinct CDR3 sequences; 96% were seen once. In this sample, this clonotype turned up once. The source material was CD4+ T cells from PBMCs. This rearrangement joins TRBV5-4 to TRBJ2-5; D gene uncertain. The receptor was isolated from a human donor with Susac syndrome. As DNA, the CDR3 is TGTGCCAGCAGCAGCCGGGCACAAGAGACCCAGTACTTC. It encodes CASSSRAQETQYF. Full variable domain (remainder filled in from reference TRBV5-4 and TRBJ2-5): ETGVTQSPTHLIKTRGQQVTLRCSSQSGHNTVSWYQQALGQGPQFIFQYYREEENGRGNFPPRFSGLQFPNYSSELNVNALELDDSALYLCASSSRAQETQYFGPGTRLLVL.